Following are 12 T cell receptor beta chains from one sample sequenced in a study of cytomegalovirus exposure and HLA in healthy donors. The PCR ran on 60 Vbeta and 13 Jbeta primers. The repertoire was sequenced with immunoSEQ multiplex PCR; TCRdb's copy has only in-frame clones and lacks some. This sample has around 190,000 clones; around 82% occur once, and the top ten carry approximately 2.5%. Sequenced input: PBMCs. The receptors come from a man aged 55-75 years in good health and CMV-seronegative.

CDR3 amino acids: CASSLAFGGPQDTQYF. CDR3 nucleotides: TGCGCCAGCAGCTTGGCCTTTGGGGGCCCCCAAGATACGCAGTATTTT. J is TRBJ2-3 and V is TRBV5-1; D might be TRBD1 (6 bases). Germline V gene data show CDR1 as SGHRS and CDR2 as YFSETQ. The CDR3 is made up of 16 amino acids. The V end lost 0 bases, the J end lost 5 bases, and 16 bases lay between the germline ends. Combining the CDR3 with reference TRBV5-1 and TRBJ2-3 gives the whole variable domain KAGVTQTPRYLIKTRGQQVTLSCSPISGHRSVSWYQQTPGQGLQFLFEYFSETQRNKGNFPGRFSGRQFSNSRSEMNVSTLELGDSALYLCASSLAFGGPQDTQYFGPGTRLTVL.

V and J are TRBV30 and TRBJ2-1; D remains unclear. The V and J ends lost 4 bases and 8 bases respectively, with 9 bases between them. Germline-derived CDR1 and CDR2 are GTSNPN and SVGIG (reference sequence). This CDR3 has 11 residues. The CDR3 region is CAWKRFDEQFF. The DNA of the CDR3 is TGTGCCTGGAAGCGCTTCGATGAGCAGTTCTTC.

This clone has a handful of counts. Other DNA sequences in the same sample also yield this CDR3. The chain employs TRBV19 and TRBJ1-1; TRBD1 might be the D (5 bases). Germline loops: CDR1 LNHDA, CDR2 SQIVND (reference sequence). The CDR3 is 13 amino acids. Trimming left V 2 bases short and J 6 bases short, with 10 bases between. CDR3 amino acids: CASSIQGKAEAFF. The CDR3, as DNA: TGTGCCAGTAGTATACAGGGTAAGGCTGAAGCTTTCTTT.

The CDR3 spells CASSERTGSNQPQHF. Here the CDR3 DNA reads TGTGCCAGCAGTGAGAGGACGGGAAGCAATCAGCCCCAGCATTTT. The rearrangement links TRBV2 to TRBJ1-5; D ambiguous. V was trimmed by 3 bases and J by 1 base, leaving 10 bases between them. The length of the CDR3 is 15 residues. Germline V gives CDR1 SNHLY, CDR2 FYNNEI.

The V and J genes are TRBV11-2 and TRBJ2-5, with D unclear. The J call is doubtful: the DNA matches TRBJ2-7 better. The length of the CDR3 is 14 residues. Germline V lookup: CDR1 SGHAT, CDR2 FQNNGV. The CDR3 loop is CASSLRLMDYEQYF. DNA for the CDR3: TGTGCCAGCAGCTTACGGCTCATGGACTACGAGCAGTACTTC.

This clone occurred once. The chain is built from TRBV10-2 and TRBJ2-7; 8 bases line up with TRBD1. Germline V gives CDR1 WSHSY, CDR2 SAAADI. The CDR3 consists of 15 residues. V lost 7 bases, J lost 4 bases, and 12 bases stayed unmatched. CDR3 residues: CASTPLDRGTYEQYF. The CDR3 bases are TGCGCCAGCACCCCATTAGACAGGGGAACGTACGAGCAGTACTTC.

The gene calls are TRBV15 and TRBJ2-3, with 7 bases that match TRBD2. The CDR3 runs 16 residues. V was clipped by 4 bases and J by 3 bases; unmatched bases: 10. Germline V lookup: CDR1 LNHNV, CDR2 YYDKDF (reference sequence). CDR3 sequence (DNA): TGTGCCACCAGCACAGCCCGGGAGGCCGGGACAGATACGCAGTATTTT. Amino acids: CATSTAREAGTDTQYF.

CDR3 residues: CASSLGFRVNEKLFF. The CDR3, as DNA: TGTGCCAGCAGCTTGGGTTTCAGGGTTAATGAAAAACTGTTTTTT. The chain has TRBV5-6 and TRBJ1-4, with D perhaps TRBD1 (5 bases). Germline CDR1 SGHDT, CDR2 YYEEEE. The CDR3 spans 15 residues. Trimming removed 0 bases from V and 4 bases from J, with 10 bases in between.

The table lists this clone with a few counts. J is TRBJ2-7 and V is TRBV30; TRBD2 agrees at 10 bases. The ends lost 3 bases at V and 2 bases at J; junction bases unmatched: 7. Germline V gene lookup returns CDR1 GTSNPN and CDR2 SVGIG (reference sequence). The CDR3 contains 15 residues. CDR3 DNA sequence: TGTGCCTGGAGGAGCGGGAGGGCCAGTGCCTACGAGCAGTACTTC. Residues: CAWRSGRASAYEQYF. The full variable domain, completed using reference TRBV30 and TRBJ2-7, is SQTIHQWPATLVQPVGSPLSLECTVEGTSNPNLYWYRQAAGRGLQLLFYSVGIGQISSEVPQNLSASRPQDRQFILSSKKLLLSDSGFYLCAWRSGRASAYEQYFGPGTRLTVT.

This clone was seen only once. The CDR3 here is CASSPQDLVSNQPQHF. The CDR3 DNA sequence: TGTGCCAGCAGCCCGCAGGATTTAGTGAGCAATCAGCCCCAGCATTTT. This chain links TRBV27 with TRBJ1-5; D is unresolved. The V gene's germline CDR1 is MNHEY and CDR2 SMNVEV (reference sequence). V lost 6 bases and J 1 base, leaving 16 bases between the germline ends. The CDR3 is 16 residues long.

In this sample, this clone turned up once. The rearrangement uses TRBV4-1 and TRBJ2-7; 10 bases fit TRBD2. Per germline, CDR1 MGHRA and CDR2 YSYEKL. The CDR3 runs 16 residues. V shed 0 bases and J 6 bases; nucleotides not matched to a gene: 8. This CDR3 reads CASSQDRLAGEGEQYF. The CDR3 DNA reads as TGCGCCAGCAGCCAAGATCGGCTAGCGGGAGAGGGCGAGCAGTACTTC.

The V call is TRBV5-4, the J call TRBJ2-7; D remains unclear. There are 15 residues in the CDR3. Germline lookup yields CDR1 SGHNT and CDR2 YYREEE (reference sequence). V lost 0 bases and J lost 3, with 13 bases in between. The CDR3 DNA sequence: TGTGCCAGCAGCTTGGGTAGCCGGAGTGACTACGAGCAGTACTTC. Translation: CASSLGSRSDYEQYF.